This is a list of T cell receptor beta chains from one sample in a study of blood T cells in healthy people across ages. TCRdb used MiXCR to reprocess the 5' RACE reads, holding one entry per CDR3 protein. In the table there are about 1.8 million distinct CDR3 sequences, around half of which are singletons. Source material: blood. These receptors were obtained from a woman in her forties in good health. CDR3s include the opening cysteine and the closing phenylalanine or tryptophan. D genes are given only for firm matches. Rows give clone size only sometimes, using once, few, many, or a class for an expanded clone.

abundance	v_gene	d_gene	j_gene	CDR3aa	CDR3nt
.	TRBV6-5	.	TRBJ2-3	CASSYSSGGRLKDTQYF	TGTGCCAGCAGTTACTCCTCCGGGGGACGGCTAAAGGATACGCAGTATTTT
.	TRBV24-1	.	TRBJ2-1	CATSDSYAGAIDEQFF	TGTGCCACCAGTGATTCGTACGCCGGGGCGATCGATGAGCAGTTCTTC
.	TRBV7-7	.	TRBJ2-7	CASSPQTSSEQYF	TGTGCTAGCAGCCCGCAGACTAGTTCCGAGCAGTACTTC
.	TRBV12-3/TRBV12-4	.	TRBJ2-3	CASKKDTDTQYF	TGTGCCAGCAAGAAAGACACAGATACGCAGTACTTT
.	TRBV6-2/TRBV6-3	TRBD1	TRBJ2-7	CASGQRGQSYEQYF	TGTGCCAGCGGGCAAAGGGGGCAATCCTACGAGCAGTACTTC
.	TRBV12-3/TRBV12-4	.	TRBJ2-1	CASSPTFYNEQFF	TGTGCCAGCAGTCCGACGTTTTACAATGAGCAGTTCTTC
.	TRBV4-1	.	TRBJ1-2	CASSQDWILGYTF	TGCGCCAGCAGCCAAGACTGGATCCTCGGCTACACCTTC
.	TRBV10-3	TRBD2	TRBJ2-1	CAISRTAAGGTYNEQFF	TGTGCCATCTCCCGGACAGCAGCGGGGGGGACCTACAATGAGCAGTTCTTC
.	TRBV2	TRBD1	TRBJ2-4	CAGQDTVAKNIQYF	TGTGCCGGACAGGATACCGTAGCCAAAAACATTCAGTACTTC
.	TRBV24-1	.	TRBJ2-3	CATSDWERVTDTQYF	TGTGCCACCAGTGATTGGGAGAGAGTCACAGATACGCAGTATTTT
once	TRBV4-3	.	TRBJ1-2	CASSQDSGVFYGYTF	TGCGCCAGCAGCCAAGATTCAGGGGTGTTCTATGGCTACACCTTC
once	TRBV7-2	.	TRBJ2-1	CASRGGGGEQFF	TGTGCCAGCAGAGGCGGCGGAGGTGAGCAGTTCTTC
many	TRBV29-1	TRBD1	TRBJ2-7	CSVIRGPYYEQYF	TGCAGCGTTATAAGGGGGCCGTACTACGAGCAGTACTTC
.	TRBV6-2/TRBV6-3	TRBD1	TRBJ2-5	CASSFGTGAGETQYF	TGTGCCAGCAGTTTCGGGACAGGGGCCGGAGAGACCCAGTACTTC
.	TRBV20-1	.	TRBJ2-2	CSAFSSNGELFF	TGCAGTGCCTTCTCCTCGAACGGGGAGCTGTTTTTT
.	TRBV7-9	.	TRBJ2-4	CASSLGPGASGYERYF	TGTGCCAGCAGCTTAGGTCCAGGGGCGTCGGGATACGAGCGGTACTTC
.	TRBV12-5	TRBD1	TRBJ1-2	CASGLVGQVKPYGYTF	TGTGCTAGTGGTTTGGTGGGACAGGTGAAACCCTATGGCTACACCTTC
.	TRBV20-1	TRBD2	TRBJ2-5	CSARVASGGDYNEQYF	TGCAGTGCTAGGGTGGCTAGCGGGGGGGATTACAATGAGCAGTACTTC
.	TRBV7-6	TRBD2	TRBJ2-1	CASRGAGTLLNEQFF	TGTGCCAGCAGGGGAGCGGGGACGCTCCTCAATGAGCAGTTCTTC
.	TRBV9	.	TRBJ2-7	CASSVGPGFLYEQYF	TGTGCCAGCAGCGTAGGGCCAGGATTTCTCTACGAGCAGTACTTC